A selection of T cell receptor beta chains follows, all from one sample in a study of T cell responses to AZD1222 COVID-19 vaccine. The table came from immunoSEQ multiplex PCR; TCRdb's copy has only in-frame clones and leaves some out. The table includes about 130,000 clones, roughly nine tenths detected once. The source was peripheral blood, collected 28 days after the second AZD1222 dose. These receptors were collected from an adult who received the AZD1222 COVID-19 vaccine. Each CDR3 is given with its conserved first and last residue. Size is stated for part of the rows, as once, few or many counts, or as a class when the clone is expanded.

cdr3_aa: CASSRPGPQTGEQYF; j_call: TRBJ2-7; v_call: TRBV23-1; clone_size: -
cdr3_aa: CASSLELPVAGTDTQYF; j_call: TRBJ2-3; v_call: TRBV5-6; clone_size: -
cdr3_aa: CASSANDQPQHF; j_call: TRBJ1-5; v_call: TRBV28; clone_size: -
cdr3_aa: CASSITGTTGELFF; j_call: TRBJ2-2; v_call: TRBV5-1; clone_size: once
cdr3_aa: CASSFNTEGTQYF; j_call: TRBJ2-5; v_call: TRBV7-9; clone_size: few
cdr3_aa: CASSSGQGSSGANVLTF; j_call: TRBJ2-6; v_call: TRBV5-1; clone_size: -
cdr3_aa: CASSRTGTSESYEQYF; j_call: TRBJ2-7; v_call: TRBV19; clone_size: -
cdr3_aa: CASSLTGTGYNGYTF; j_call: TRBJ1-2; v_call: TRBV6-5; clone_size: few
cdr3_aa: CASSPSYGYTF; j_call: TRBJ1-2; v_call: TRBV5-8; clone_size: -
cdr3_aa: CASSFRGVGLDTQYF; j_call: TRBJ2-3; v_call: TRBV7-2; clone_size: -
cdr3_aa: CARGTSGLRGAQYF; j_call: TRBJ2-5; v_call: TRBV6-5; clone_size: -
cdr3_aa: CATSRDRSANYGYTF; j_call: TRBJ1-2; v_call: TRBV15; clone_size: few
cdr3_aa: CASSLALSGVYEQYF; j_call: TRBJ2-7; v_call: TRBV7-2; clone_size: -
cdr3_aa: CASSLWSGGTEAFF; j_call: TRBJ1-1; v_call: TRBV5-5; clone_size: -
cdr3_aa: CASSEFLRDTEAFF; j_call: TRBJ1-1; v_call: TRBV10-1; clone_size: -
cdr3_aa: CAISVGGSDEKLFF; j_call: TRBJ1-4; v_call: TRBV10-3; clone_size: -
cdr3_aa: CASSGPQGLRTEAFF; j_call: TRBJ1-1; v_call: TRBV7-2; clone_size: once
cdr3_aa: CASSITANYGYTF; j_call: TRBJ1-2; v_call: TRBV12-3/TRBV12-4; clone_size: -
cdr3_aa: CASSPSTGQNGYTF; j_call: TRBJ1-2; v_call: TRBV16; clone_size: -
cdr3_aa: CASSRGNSPLHF; j_call: TRBJ1-6; v_call: TRBV7-9; clone_size: -